This TCR beta chain was found in a study of a mutant IDH1 vaccine in newly diagnosed glioma. Study background: The sex distribution of treated patients was about 62% male and around 40% female, with a mean age of roughly 40 years. The therapy given earlier, which was standard therapy, consisted of radiotherapy, temozolomide, or both, and most of the patients received both.

Germline assignment: CDR1 LGHNA and CDR2 YSLEER. V shed 0 bases and J shed 7 bases, with 13 bases lying between them. There are 15 residues in the CDR3. Regarding time point: baseline, week 1 (first vaccination visit). Regarding treatment: pre-vaccination baseline after standard-of-care therapy. This table comes from immunoSEQ multiplex PCR, and its TCRdb copy is limited to in-frame clones, with some not included. The sample consists of about 51,000 clones, around 80% of them appearing once. This receptor was obtained from a middle-aged woman with glioma. The sequenced sample was PBMCs, obtained from a glioma patient treated with radiotherapy, temozolomide or both. This sequence joins TRBV4-3 and TRBJ1-5; D not resolved. In DNA form, the CDR3 reads TGCGCCAGCAGCCAAGATCTTCTCTCGGGGCAGCCCCAGCATTTT. Protein product: CASSQDLLSGQPQHF.